Following are 30 T cell receptor beta chains from one sample sequenced in a study of cytomegalovirus exposure and HLA in healthy donors. The primer mix had 60 Vbeta and 13 Jbeta primers. The method was immunoSEQ multiplex PCR; TCRdb's version includes in-frame clones alone and lacks a portion of them. Its table lists 200,000 to 250,000 clones. What was sequenced was PBMCs. These receptors were taken from a woman aged 25 to 45 in good health and CMV-seropositive.

This chain joins TRBV15 and TRBJ2-3, with 9 bases that match TRBD1. The CDR3 extends over 16 amino acids. The V and J ends lost 1 base and 2 bases, in that order; junction bases with no gene match: 4. From germline, CDR1 is LNHNV and CDR2 YYDKDF (reference sequence). CDR3 sequence (DNA): TGTGCCACCAGCAGAGCGGGGACAGGGTACACAGATACGCAGTATTTT. This sequence encodes CATSRAGTGYTDTQYF.

This chain connects TRBV7-8 to TRBJ1-2; 8 bases line up with TRBD1. The J segment lost 6 bases and the V segment lost 4 bases, leaving 7 bases of the junction unmatched. CDR1 is SGHVS and CDR2 is FQNEAQ in the germline V gene. This CDR3 spans 14 amino acids. Written as DNA, the CDR3 is TGTGCCAGCAGCTCACCGGGACAGGAAGATGGCTACACCTTC. Translated: CASSSPGQEDGYTF.

The chain links TRBV14 to TRBJ1-2; D gene unclear. The CDR3 loop spans 15 amino acids. The germline gives CDR1 SGHDN, CDR2 FVKESK. The V end lost 1 base, the J end lost 4 bases, and 13 bases lay between the germline ends. The CDR3 loop reads CASSQVSLPGYGYTF. The DNA of the CDR3 is TGTGCCAGCAGCCAAGTATCCCTGCCCGGCTATGGCTACACCTTC.

The chain uses TRBV5-4 and TRBJ1-1; D unclear. Germline-derived CDR1 and CDR2 are SGHNT and YYREEE (reference sequence). Trimming took 1 base from V and 7 from J, leaving 8 bases between them. The CDR3 has 12 amino acids. The CDR3, as DNA: TGTGCCAGCAGCTTGTTGGGGAGTGAAGCTTTCTTT. It codes for CASSLLGSEAFF.

The CDR3 region is CASSDPGHLSGNTIYF. The CDR3 region has the DNA TGTGCCAGTAGTGACCCGGGACACCTCTCTGGAAACACCATATATTTT. The chain employs TRBV19 and TRBJ1-3; D is perhaps TRBD1 (6 bases). The germline V gene has CDR1 LNHDA and CDR2 SQIVND (reference sequence). V dropped 5 bases and J dropped 0 bases, with 14 bases sitting between them. The CDR3 has 16 residues.

The CDR3 region has the DNA TGTGCCAGCAGTTACGTACGGGAGCCAGATACGCAGTATTTT. Translation gives CASSYVREPDTQYF. The chain has TRBV6-6 and TRBJ2-3, with D possibly matching TRBD2 (6 bases). V lost 2 bases, J lost 4 bases, and 10 bases lay in between. Germline assignment: CDR1 MNHNY and CDR2 SVGAGI (reference sequence). The CDR3 loop spans 14 amino acids.

The chain employs TRBV7-9 and TRBJ2-5; D might be TRBD2 (5 bases). Germline assignment: CDR1 SEHNR and CDR2 FQNEAQ (reference sequence). V gave up 5 bases and J gave up 7 bases, with 8 bases separating them. The CDR3 consists of 11 residues. The CDR3 DNA reads as TGTGCCAGCAGCCCCGGAGGGACCCAGTACTTC. It specifies CASSPGGTQYF.

J is TRBJ2-1 and V is TRBV7-6; possibly TRBD1 for D (6 bases). The CDR3 runs to 18 residues. Trimming removed 6 bases at V and 5 bases at J, with 26 bases between. CDR1 and CDR2 (germline): SGHVS, FNYEAQ. The chain's CDR3 is CASSQTWGRTKKDNEQFF. DNA for the CDR3: TGTGCCAGCAGTCAAACCTGGGGGCGGACCAAAAAAGACAATGAGCAGTTCTTC.

The rearrangement joins TRBV7-2 to TRBJ2-1, with 13 bases identical to TRBD2. CDR3 length equals 17 residues. Germline V gene sequence: CDR1 SGHTA, CDR2 FQGNSA. V lost 5 bases, J lost 3 bases, and 7 bases stayed unmatched. The CDR3 loop is CASSAGLAGVFYNEQFF. The CDR3 nucleotides read TGTGCCAGCAGCGCCGGACTAGCGGGGGTGTTCTACAATGAGCAGTTCTTC. Based on the CDR3 plus reference TRBV7-2 and TRBJ2-1, the full variable domain is GAGVSQSPSNKVTEKGKDVELRCDPISGHTALYWYRQSLGQGLEFLIYFQGNSAPDKSGLPSDRFSAERTGGSVSTLTIQRTQQEDSAVYLCASSAGLAGVFYNEQFFGPGTRLTVL.

The CDR3 region has the DNA TGTGCCAGTAGTATAGCGGGGGGGCCACTTAATGAGCAGTTCTTC. This codes for CASSIAGGPLNEQFF. V gene TRBV19 combines with J gene TRBJ2-1, with 8 nucleotides matching TRBD2. This CDR3 contains 15 residues. The V and J ends lost 1 base and 7 bases, in that order; junction bases with no gene match: 6. Germline V lookup: CDR1 LNHDA, CDR2 SQIVND (reference sequence).

This chain connects TRBV7-9 to TRBJ1-5; D is unresolved. Trimming took off 2 bases at V and 7 bases at J, with 9 bases between the two ends. CDR1 is SEHNR, CDR2 FQNEAQ, per germline (reference sequence). This CDR3 has 13 amino acids. CDR3: CASSLRHQQPQHF. The DNA of the CDR3 is TGTGCCAGCAGCTTACGCCATCAGCAGCCCCAGCATTTT.

The chain uses TRBV28 and TRBJ2-6; D unresolved. V lost 6 bases and J 0 bases, leaving 6 bases between the germline ends. This CDR3 is 14 amino acids long. The germline V gene has CDR1 MDHEN and CDR2 SYDVKM. CDR3 loop: CASSLSSGANVLTF. CDR3 coding DNA: TGTGCCAGCAGCCTCAGCTCTGGGGCCAACGTCCTGACTTTC.

The chain has TRBV15 and TRBJ1-2; TRBD1 might be the D (6 bases). This CDR3 is built from 15 residues. Germline CDR1 LNHNV, CDR2 YYDKDF (reference sequence). V lost 0 bases to trimming and J lost 1 base, with 9 bases between them. CDR3 in DNA: TGTGCCACCAGCAGAGATAGGGGGGGTAACTATGGCTACACCTTC. Translation: CATSRDRGGNYGYTF.

V usage is TRBV5-4 and J usage is TRBJ2-7, with a possible D match to TRBD2 (6 bases). Trimming took 0 bases from V and 4 from J, leaving 17 bases between them. Germline CDR1 reads SGHNT; CDR2 reads YYREEE (reference sequence). This CDR3 is built from 16 residues. CDR3 sequence (DNA): TGTGCCAGCAGCTTGGAGGGCGGGGTTAGGGGTTACGAGCAGTACTTC. This gives the protein CASSLEGGVRGYEQYF.

This chain joins TRBV7-9 and TRBJ2-7; D may be TRBD1 (7 bases). The germline CDR1 and CDR2 sequences are SEHNR and FQNEAQ (reference sequence). Trimming pared 6 bases from V and 0 bases from J, leaving 12 bases between. This CDR3 comprises 14 residues. CDR3 DNA sequence: TGTGCCAGCAGTCATCAGGGGGGCTCCTACGAGCAGTACTTC. As protein: CASSHQGGSYEQYF.

The CDR3 nucleotides read TGTGCCAGCAGGGGACATGAGAGCTACGAGCAGTACTTC. It codes for CASRGHESYEQYF. The gene calls are TRBV2 and TRBJ2-7, with TRBD1 as a possible D gene (6 bases). CDR3 length equals 13 residues. V was shortened by 6 bases and J by 3 bases, with 12 bases between the two germline ends. Germline V lookup: CDR1 SNHLY, CDR2 FYNNEI.

The chain employs TRBV7-2 and TRBJ2-5; D remains unclear. Germline V lookup: CDR1 SGHTA, CDR2 FQGNSA. CDR3 length: 11 amino acids. V lost 5 bases, J lost 2 bases, and 3 bases lay in between. CDR3 coding DNA: TGTGCCAGCAGCGCGCAAGAGACCCAGTACTTC. Its translation: CASSAQETQYF.

The rearrangement links TRBV28 to TRBJ1-5, with 9 positions matching TRBD1. With V trimmed by 6 bases and J by 9 bases, 12 bases remained unmatched. Germline V CDR1 and CDR2: MDHEN, SYDVKM. The CDR3 is 15 amino acids. The CDR3 DNA sequence: TGTGCCAGCAGCCGACCGGGACAGGGAGGGCGGCCCCAGCATTTT. Its translation: CASSRPGQGGRPQHF.

The V and J genes are TRBV13 and TRBJ2-7; 9 nucleotides align to TRBD1. J lost 3 bases, V lost 5 bases, and 8 bases had no gene match. The length of the CDR3 is 15 residues. The V gene's germline CDR1 is PRHDT and CDR2 FYEKMQ (reference sequence). CDR3 sequence: CASSTRTGANYEQYF. The CDR3 DNA sequence: TGTGCCAGCAGCACCCGGACAGGGGCCAACTACGAGCAGTACTTC. The full variable domain, its missing parts supplied by reference TRBV13 and TRBJ2-7, is AAGVIQSPRHLIKEKRETATLKCYPIPRHDTVYWYQQGPGQDPQFLISFYEKMQSDKGSIPDRFSAQQFSDYHSELNMSSLELGDSALYFCASSTRTGANYEQYFGPGTRLTVT.

The chain uses TRBV11-2 and TRBJ2-1; the match to TRBD2 covers 13 bases. Germline CDR1 is SGHAT and CDR2 is FQNNGV. Germline trimming cut 5 bases from V and 8 bases from J; bases unmatched to any gene: 6. The CDR3 runs 15 residues. CDR3 sequence: CASSGLAGEGDEQFF. The DNA of the CDR3 is TGTGCCAGCAGCGGACTAGCGGGGGAAGGCGATGAGCAGTTCTTC.

The V and J genes are TRBV27 and TRBJ1-2, with 9 bases lining up with TRBD1. This CDR3 comprises 15 residues. Trimming took 5 bases from V and 4 from J; bases not matched to a gene: 8. Germline CDR1 MNHEY, CDR2 SMNVEV (reference sequence). This CDR3 is CASSLGTGPVYGYTF. The CDR3, as DNA: TGTGCCAGCAGTCTAGGGACAGGGCCAGTCTATGGCTACACCTTC.

The chain recombines TRBV28 with TRBJ1-1, with 9 bases fitting TRBD1. The CDR3 spans 14 residues. Germline V gene sequence: CDR1 MDHEN, CDR2 SYDVKM. Germline trimming cut 7 bases from V and 10 bases from J; bases unmatched to any gene: 13. The CDR3 DNA is TGTGCCAGCACCCCGGGACAGGGTATCGTGGGAGCTTTCTTT. Amino acids: CASTPGQGIVGAFF.

The V gene is TRBV7-2, the J gene TRBJ1-2, with 7 bases identical to TRBD1. Germline V lookup: CDR1 SGHTA, CDR2 FQGNSA. CDR3 length: 14 residues. Unmatched junction bases numbered 10, after V lost 8 bases and J lost 4 bases. Written as DNA, the CDR3 is TGTGCCAGCGAAATCCCGGGACAGAGCTATGGCTACACCTTC. Translating it yields CASEIPGQSYGYTF.

The CDR3 nucleotides are TGTGCCAGCAGGCGGGACCTTCCTTCTGAAGCTTTCTTT. It translates to CASRRDLPSEAFF. The chain is built from TRBV5-6 and TRBJ1-1; D is perhaps TRBD1 (5 bases). This CDR3 is 13 amino acids long. Germline CDR1 and CDR2: SGHDT and YYEEEE. Trimming cost V 5 bases and J 6 bases, with 14 bases left between them.

The V and J genes are TRBV19 and TRBJ2-7; tentatively, D is TRBD2 (6 bases). V lost 1 base and J 5 bases, leaving 12 bases between the germline ends. The V gene's germline CDR1 is LNHDA and CDR2 SQIVND (reference sequence). The CDR3 consists of 14 residues. CDR3 sequence (DNA): TGTGCCAGTAGTATAGCGGGCGGGAACCACGAGCAGTACTTC. Amino acid sequence: CASSIAGGNHEQYF.

Written as DNA, the CDR3 is TGTGCCAGCAGCCGAGACAGGGGCCGCGAGCAGCCCCAGCATTTT. Its protein is CASSRDRGREQPQHF. V usage is TRBV2 and J usage is TRBJ1-5; 8 bases are a match to TRBD1. The germline V gene encodes CDR1 SNHLY and CDR2 FYNNEI. The CDR3 runs to 15 residues. The trim removed 6 bases at V and 7 bases at J, leaving 11 bases unmatched. Looking up the rest from reference TRBV2 and TRBJ1-5 gives the full variable domain: EPEVTQTPSHQVTQMGQEVILRCVPISNHLYFYWYRQILGQKVEFLVSFYNNEISEKSEIFDDQFSVERPDGSNFTLKIRSTKLEDSAMYFCASSRDRGREQPQHFGDGTRLSIL.

The chain recombines TRBV29-1 with TRBJ1-1, with D perhaps matching TRBD1 (5 bases). V lost 6 bases and J lost 1, with 12 bases in between. Germline loops: CDR1 SQVTM, CDR2 ANQGSEA. The CDR3 runs 13 residues. The CDR3 sequence: CSVLDSRNTEAFF. The CDR3 DNA reads TGCAGCGTCCTAGACAGCCGGAACACTGAAGCTTTCTTT.

The DNA of the CDR3 is TGCGCCAGCAGCCAAGATTTGGACATGAGGGAAAAACTGTTTTTT. It specifies CASSQDLDMREKLFF. The rearrangement joins TRBV4-3 to TRBJ1-4, with a possible D match to TRBD1 (5 bases). Trimming removed 0 bases from V and 8 bases from J, with 13 bases in between. This CDR3 contains 15 residues. Germline V gene sequence: CDR1 LGHNA, CDR2 YSLEER.

The chain uses TRBV7-2 and TRBJ1-2, with D tentatively TRBD1 (6 bases). The germline V gene has CDR1 SGHTA and CDR2 FQGNSA. With 1 base removed from V and 4 bases from J, the gap between germline ends came to 10 bases. The CDR3 extends over 14 amino acids. CDR3 sequence reads: CASSLGGTRYGYTF. Written as DNA, the CDR3 is TGTGCCAGCAGCTTAGGAGGGACACGCTATGGCTACACCTTC.

This chain uses TRBV5-4 with TRBJ2-5; D not resolved. Trimming took 4 bases from V and 3 from J, leaving 13 bases between them. CDR3 length: 14 amino acids. Germline V CDR1 and CDR2: SGHNT, YYREEE (reference sequence). CDR3: CASSPPGQKETQYF. The CDR3 DNA is TGTGCCAGCAGCCCACCGGGTCAAAAAGAGACCCAGTACTTC.